The T cell receptor beta chain under discussion was sequenced for a study of shared clonotypes between healthy human individuals. For the study at large: Contributing individuals were a couple of females and a few males aged 18 to 49. Per donor, three plates held CD4 naive cells, three held CD4 memory, two held CD8 naive and one held CD8 memory.

Genomic DNA of each subset was evenly split across several immunoSEQ plates. TCRdb's copy holds only in-frame clones and misses some; the assay was immunoSEQ multiplex PCR. Of 2 million to 2.5 million clones in the sample, 85% to 95% were seen once. In regard to this clone: Its target is not known.

General study results and limits: The study found roughly 5% of naive CD4 clonotypes shared across a few donors.

The receptor was isolated from a man aged 18-30 years in good health. Specimen: naive CD4+ T cells sorted from blood. Subset defined: CD45RA+ positively selected.

As DNA, the CDR3 is TGTGCCAGTAGTCACAGACAGGGCTCCAACTATGGCTACACCTTC. This translates into CASSHRQGSNYGYTF. The rearrangement uses TRBV19 and TRBJ1-2, with 7 bases that match TRBD1. CDR1 and CDR2 (germline): LNHDA, SQIVND (reference sequence). With V trimmed by 5 bases and J by 2 bases, 8 bases remained unmatched. The CDR3 has 15 amino acids.